This T cell receptor (beta chain) was sequenced in a study of blood T cell repertoires in COVID-19. The germline V gene encodes CDR1 SGHAT and CDR2 FQDESV (reference sequence). V shed 2 bases and J shed 4 bases, with 8 bases lying between them. The CDR3 extends over 13 amino acids. Produced via immunoSEQ multiplex PCR; TCRdb's table is partial and in-frame only. This table holds about 200,000 clones, around 86% found once. Only a few counts were recorded for this clone. The chain employs TRBV11-1 and TRBJ1-1, with a weak D call TRBD1 (5 bases). The source material was peripheral blood. The origin of this receptor is a middle-aged man with acute or convalescent COVID-19. CDR3 protein: CASSLSQGTEAFF. The DNA of the CDR3 is TGTGCCAGCAGCTTATCCCAGGGCACTGAAGCTTTCTTT.